Here is one T cell receptor beta chain with its context. This specimen comes from a study of radiotherapy plus CTLA-4 blockade in lung cancer. Assay: immunoSEQ multiplex PCR; the TCRdb copy retains only in-frame clones and omits some. Among tens of thousands of clones listed, about 87% were seen once. This TCR derives from a human donor with non-small cell lung cancer that progressed on radiotherapy plus ipilimumab. Sequencing used peripheral blood, obtained from a patient treated with radiotherapy plus ipilimumab.

CDR3 sequence (DNA): TGTGCCAGCAGTTACTTCGCTGGCGACTATGGCTACACCTTC. Translated, it gives CASSYFAGDYGYTF. The chain links TRBV6-5 to TRBJ1-2; no firm D call. The germline V gene has CDR1 MNHEY and CDR2 SVGAGI. The CDR3 is 14 amino acids. V was trimmed by 1 base and J by 3 bases, leaving 9 bases between them.